The sequence of this T cell receptor beta chain was determined in a study of response to subunit inactivated influenza vaccine. One entry per CDR3 protein, called by TCRdb with MiXCR from the RT-PCR reads. The repertoire consists of roughly 290,000 distinct CDR3 sequences, with about a fifth occurring once and the leading ten covering about a tenth. This clonotype has only a few counts. Its antigen remains unidentified. General study findings and limits: A suggestion made by the authors is that each seasonal influenza vaccination recruits few new T cells.

The CDR3 consists of 16 residues. Germline V lookup: CDR1 LGHNT, CDR2 FRNRAP. V dropped 1 base and J dropped 4; count of bases not matched to a gene: 8. The specimen comprised PBMCs from blood, sampled less than 22 months after vaccination. The sequence came from a man aged 45 to 70 who received an inactivated influenza vaccine. The chain couples TRBV12-5 to TRBJ1-1; TRBD1 matches 8 bases. The CDR3 DNA reads as TGTGCTAGTGGTTTGGGACAGGGGCAGGGCGGCACTGAAGCTTTCTTT. Translated: CASGLGQGQGGTEAFF. Full variable domain (rest looked up from reference TRBV12-5 and TRBJ1-1): DARVTQTPRHKVTEMGQEVTMRCQPILGHNTVFWYRQTMMQGLELLAYFRNRAPLDDSGMPKDRFSAEMPDATLATLKIQPSEPRDSAVYFCASGLGQGQGGTEAFFGQGTRLTVV.